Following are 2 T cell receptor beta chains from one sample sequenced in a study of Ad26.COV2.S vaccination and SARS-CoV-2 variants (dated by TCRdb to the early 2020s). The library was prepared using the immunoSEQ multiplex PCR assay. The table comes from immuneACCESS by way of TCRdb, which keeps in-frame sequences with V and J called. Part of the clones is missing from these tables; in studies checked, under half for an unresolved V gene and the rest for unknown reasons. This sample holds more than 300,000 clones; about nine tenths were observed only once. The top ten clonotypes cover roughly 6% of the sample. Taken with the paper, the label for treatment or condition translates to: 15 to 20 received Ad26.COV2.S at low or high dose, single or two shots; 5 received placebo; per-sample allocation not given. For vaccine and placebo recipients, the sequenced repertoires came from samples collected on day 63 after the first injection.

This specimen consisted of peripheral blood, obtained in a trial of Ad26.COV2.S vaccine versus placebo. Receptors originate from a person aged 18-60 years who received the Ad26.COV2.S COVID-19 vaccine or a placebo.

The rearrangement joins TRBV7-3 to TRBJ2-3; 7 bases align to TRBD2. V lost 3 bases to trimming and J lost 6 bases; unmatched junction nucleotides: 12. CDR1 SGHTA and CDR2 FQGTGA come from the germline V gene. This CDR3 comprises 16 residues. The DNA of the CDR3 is TGTGCCAGCAGCTTGCGCCGGGGAGGGAGTTGGGATACGCAGTATTTT. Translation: CASSLRRGGSWDTQYF.

CDR3 in amino acids: CASEGPGQGMRAQYF. CDR3 in DNA: TGTGCCAGCGAAGGCCCGGGACAGGGGATGAGGGCCCAGTACTTC. The rearrangement uses TRBV2 and TRBJ2-5; 10 nucleotides align to TRBD1. The CDR3 contains 15 residues. Germline loops: CDR1 SNHLY, CDR2 FYNNEI. The trim removed 8 bases at V and 9 bases at J, leaving 15 bases unmatched.